The next 11 T cell receptor beta chains were all read from a single sample in a study of blood T cell repertoires in COVID-19. Here immunoSEQ multiplex PCR was the method, and the copy in TCRdb shows in-frame clones only, minus some. In the table there are about 41,000 clones, more than 70% of which are singletons. The sample comprised peripheral blood. The receptors were sampled from a human donor in a cohort sampled during active COVID-19.

This chain connects TRBV27 to TRBJ2-1; 15 bases fit TRBD2. Germline values: CDR1 MNHEY, CDR2 SMNVEV (reference sequence). The CDR3 covers 18 residues. With V trimmed by 4 bases and J by 4 bases, 8 bases remained unmatched. The CDR3 coding sequence is TGTGCCAGCAGTTCCCGGACTAGCGGGAGGGCATATTACAATGAGCAGTTCTTC. It yields the protein CASSSRTSGRAYYNEQFF.

The count of this clone is one. The rearrangement uses TRBV19 and TRBJ2-3, with TRBD2 matching 10 bases. The V gene end was trimmed by 3 bases and the J gene end by 2 bases; junction bases not matched to a gene: 14. The germline gives CDR1 LNHDA, CDR2 SQIVND (reference sequence). CDR3 size: 19 residues. CDR3 residues: CASSISTIVTSGNTDTQYF. CDR3 bases: TGTGCCAGTAGTATCTCCACGATAGTTACTAGCGGGAACACAGATACGCAGTATTTT.

The CDR3 DNA follows: TGTGCCAGCAGCTTAGAGACAGGGCTAAACAATGAGCAGTTCTTC. Its protein is CASSLETGLNNEQFF. J is TRBJ2-1 and V is TRBV11-2; TRBD1 aligns across 7 bases. The CDR3 sequence is 15 residues long. CDR1 is SGHAT and CDR2 is FQNNGV in the germline V gene. The J segment lost 5 bases and the V segment lost 0 bases, leaving 4 bases of the junction unmatched.

The chain has TRBV28 and TRBJ1-1, with TRBD1 matching over 11 bases. The CDR3 totals 17 residues. Germline CDR1 is MDHEN and CDR2 is SYDVKM. V shed 2 bases, J shed 3 bases, and the junction held 8 bases outside the gene matches. The CDR3 loop is CASSLRGQGVWYTEAFF. The CDR3, as DNA: TGTGCCAGCAGTTTAAGGGGACAGGGGGTCTGGTACACTGAAGCTTTCTTT.

The chain carries TRBV19 and TRBJ2-5, with 8 bases identical to TRBD2. Germline assignment: CDR1 LNHDA and CDR2 SQIVND (reference sequence). With V trimmed by 1 base and J by 1 base, 2 bases remained unmatched. The CDR3 sequence is 15 residues long. The CDR3 region is CASSIAGGGQETQYF. Here the CDR3 DNA reads TGTGCCAGTAGTATAGCCGGGGGGGGCCAAGAGACCCAGTACTTC.

For the CDR3, the DNA is TGTGCCAGCAGTACCAGGGGAACCCCCTACGAGCAGTACTTC. Translated, it gives CASSTRGTPYEQYF. This chain connects TRBV28 to TRBJ2-7; tentatively, D is TRBD1 (6 bases). Trimming removed 5 bases from V and 2 bases from J, with 13 bases in between. Germline lookup yields CDR1 MDHEN and CDR2 SYDVKM. CDR3 length: 14 amino acids.

The CDR3 bases are TGTGCCTGGAGTGGAGGCATCAGGGAAAACACCATATATTTT. Encoded protein: CAWSGGIRENTIYF. The chain uses TRBV30 and TRBJ1-3, with D possibly TRBD1 on 5 matching bases. In germline, CDR1 is GTSNPN, CDR2 SVGIG (reference sequence). Trimming shortened V by 1 base and J by 6 bases, and 13 bases separated the two germline ends. This CDR3 contains 14 residues.

V usage is TRBV28 and J usage is TRBJ1-2; 7 bases agree with TRBD1. The V gene end was trimmed by 2 bases and the J gene end by 8 bases; junction bases not matched to a gene: 11. The CDR3 runs to 15 residues. CDR1 is MDHEN and CDR2 is SYDVKM in the germline V gene. The CDR3 protein is CASSLTNRGTQGYTF. CDR3 DNA sequence: TGTGCCAGCAGTTTAACAAACAGGGGCACTCAAGGCTACACCTTC.

The chain has TRBV27 and TRBJ2-2; no clear D gene. This CDR3 comprises 14 residues. Germline V gene sequence: CDR1 MNHEY, CDR2 SMNVEV (reference sequence). Trimming removed 6 bases at V and 4 bases at J, with 12 bases between. Here the CDR3 reads CASSAVSRTGELFF. As DNA, the CDR3 is TGTGCCAGCAGCGCGGTATCTCGCACCGGGGAGCTGTTTTTT.

This rearrangement joins TRBV7-8 to TRBJ2-7; possibly TRBD1 for D (6 bases). V was trimmed by 7 bases and J by 4 bases, leaving 23 bases between them. CDR1 and CDR2 (germline): SGHVS, FQNEAQ. This CDR3 region has 16 residues. CDR3 sequence: CASNNFRDTQAYEQYF. CDR3 coding DNA: TGTGCCAGCAACAACTTCCGGGACACCCAAGCATACGAGCAGTACTTC.

The chain is built from TRBV6-1 and TRBJ2-1; 9 bases are shared with TRBD2. This CDR3 spans 18 amino acids. V lost 0 bases and J lost 8; bases outside the gene matches: 14. The germline CDR1 and CDR2 sequences are MNHNS and SASEGT. In DNA, the CDR3 is TGTGCCAGCAGTGAAGCGCGGGGCGGGAGGGCCTTAATGGATGAGCAGTTCTTC. Translation: CASSEARGGRALMDEQFF.